Sequencing of this T cell receptor beta chain was carried out in a study of blood T cell repertoires in COVID-19. Looking at the study overall: Researchers got acute and convalescent COVID-19 samples from the United States, Italy and Spain. T cells, B-cell-depleted T cells, or PBMCs provided the cDNA or gDNA that served as material.

This clone occurred once. This CDR3 contains 15 residues. The germline V gene has CDR1 SGHVS and CDR2 FNYEAQ. Trimming took 4 bases from V and 1 from J; bases not matched to a gene: 6. Original processing notes: It was from reference gene primer amplification that nucleated cell counts were estimated. Sequenced by immunoSEQ multiplex PCR; TCRdb stores in-frame clones only, minus some. V, J and clone size were drawn from that table, and D and trimming were deduced from the DNA. This table has tens of thousands of clones, 90% appearing once. The sequence came from an elderly woman with active or convalescent COVID-19. The material sequenced was peripheral blood. The chain carries TRBV7-6 and TRBJ2-5; 7 bases match TRBD1. CDR3 nucleotides: TGTGCCAGCAGCTGGGGGACAGCGCTCCAAGAGACCCAGTACTTC. It codes for CASSWGTALQETQYF.